This T cell receptor (beta chain) was obtained from a study of T cells in Graves' hyperthyroidism and ophthalmopathy. There were TCR beta CDR3 regions amplified from RNA transcripts. During a first-round RT-PCR of the TCR CDR3, the HTBI primer set was used. TCRdb recomputed calls from the multiplex PCR reads with MiXCR, one row per CDR3 protein. The sample has 500,000 or so distinct CDR3 sequences; roughly 17% are singletons. This clonotype was observed at least ten times. Sequencing was done on a sample of blood. This TCR was recovered from a young woman with Graves' ophthalmopathy.

For the CDR3, the DNA is TGTGCCAGCAGTTTAGTACGGGAGCGTCACGAGCAGTACTTC. Translating it yields CASSLVRERHEQYF. The chain carries TRBV28 and TRBJ2-7; the D gene is possibly TRBD2 (6 bases). This CDR3 comprises 14 residues. Trimming shortened V by 2 bases and J by 5 bases, and 13 bases separated the two germline ends. Germline CDR1 and CDR2: MDHEN and SYDVKM.